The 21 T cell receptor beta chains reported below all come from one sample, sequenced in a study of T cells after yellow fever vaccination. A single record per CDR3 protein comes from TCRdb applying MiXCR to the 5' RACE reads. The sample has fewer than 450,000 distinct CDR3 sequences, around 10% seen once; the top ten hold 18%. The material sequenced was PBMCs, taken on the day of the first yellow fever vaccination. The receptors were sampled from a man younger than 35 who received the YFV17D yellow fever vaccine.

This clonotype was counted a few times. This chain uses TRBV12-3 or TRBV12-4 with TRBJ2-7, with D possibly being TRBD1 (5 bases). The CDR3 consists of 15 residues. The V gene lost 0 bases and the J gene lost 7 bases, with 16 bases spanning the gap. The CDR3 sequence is CASSLALAGLGEQYF. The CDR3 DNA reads TGTGCCAGCAGTTTAGCGCTTGCAGGGCTTGGGGAGCAGTACTTC.

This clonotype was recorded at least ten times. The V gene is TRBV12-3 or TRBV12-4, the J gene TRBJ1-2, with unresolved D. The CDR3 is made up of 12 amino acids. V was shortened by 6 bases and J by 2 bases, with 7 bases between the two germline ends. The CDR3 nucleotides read TGTGCCAGCAGCCCGGACAACTATGGCTACACCTTC. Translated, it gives CASSPDNYGYTF.

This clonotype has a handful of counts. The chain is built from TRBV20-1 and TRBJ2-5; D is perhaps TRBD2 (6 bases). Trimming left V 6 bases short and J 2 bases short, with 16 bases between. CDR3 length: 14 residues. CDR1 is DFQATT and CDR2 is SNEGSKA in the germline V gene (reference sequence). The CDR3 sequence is CSALRPGLQETQYF. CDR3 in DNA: TGCAGTGCCCTACGACCGGGACTTCAAGAGACCCAGTACTTC.

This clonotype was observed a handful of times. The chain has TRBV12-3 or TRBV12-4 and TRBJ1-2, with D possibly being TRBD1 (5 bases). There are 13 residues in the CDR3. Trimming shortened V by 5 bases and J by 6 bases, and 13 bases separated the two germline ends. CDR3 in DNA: TGTGCCAGCAGTCCCGGGGGAAGGAATGGCTACACCTTC. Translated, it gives CASSPGGRNGYTF.

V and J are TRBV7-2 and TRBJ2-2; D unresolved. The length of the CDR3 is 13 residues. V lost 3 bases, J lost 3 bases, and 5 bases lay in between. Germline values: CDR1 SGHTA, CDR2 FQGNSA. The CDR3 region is CASSLSHTGELFF. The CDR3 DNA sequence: TGTGCCAGCAGCTTGTCCCACACCGGGGAGCTGTTTTTT.

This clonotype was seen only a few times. In DNA form, the CDR3 reads TGTGCCAGCAGCCCCGGGACAGCTAATTCCAATGAGCAGTTCTTC. This sequence encodes CASSPGTANSNEQFF. The chain recombines TRBV7-3 with TRBJ2-1; TRBD1 aligns across 7 bases. Trimming removed 5 bases from V and 6 bases from J; junction bases left unmatched: 10. Germline loops: CDR1 SGHTA, CDR2 FQGTGA. The CDR3 runs to 15 residues.

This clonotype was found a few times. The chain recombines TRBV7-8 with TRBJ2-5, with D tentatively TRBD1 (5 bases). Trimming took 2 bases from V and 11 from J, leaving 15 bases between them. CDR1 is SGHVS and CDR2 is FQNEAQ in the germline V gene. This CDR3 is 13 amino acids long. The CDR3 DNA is TGTGCCAGCAGCTTACTAGGGGTAGTTTCTCAGTACTTC. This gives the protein CASSLLGVVSQYF.

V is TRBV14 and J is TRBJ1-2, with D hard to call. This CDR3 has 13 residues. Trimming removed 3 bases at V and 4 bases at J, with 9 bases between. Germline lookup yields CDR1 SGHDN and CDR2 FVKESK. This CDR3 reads CASSQGTGYGYTF. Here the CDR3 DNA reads TGTGCCAGCAGCCAGGGCACGGGCTATGGCTACACCTTC.

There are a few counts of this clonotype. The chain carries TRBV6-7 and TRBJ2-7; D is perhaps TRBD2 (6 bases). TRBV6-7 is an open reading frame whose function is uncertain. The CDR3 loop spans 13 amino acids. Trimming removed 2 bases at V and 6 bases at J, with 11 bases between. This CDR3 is CASSYRRGGEQYV. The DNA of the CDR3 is TGTGCCAGCAGTTACCGGCGGGGAGGCGAGCAGTACGTC.

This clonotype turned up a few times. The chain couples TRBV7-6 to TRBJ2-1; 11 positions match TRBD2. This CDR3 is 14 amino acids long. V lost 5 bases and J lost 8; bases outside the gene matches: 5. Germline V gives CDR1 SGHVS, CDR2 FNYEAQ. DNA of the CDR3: TGTGCCAGCAGCGGTAGCGGGGGGGCATATGAGCAGTTCTTC. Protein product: CASSGSGGAYEQFF.

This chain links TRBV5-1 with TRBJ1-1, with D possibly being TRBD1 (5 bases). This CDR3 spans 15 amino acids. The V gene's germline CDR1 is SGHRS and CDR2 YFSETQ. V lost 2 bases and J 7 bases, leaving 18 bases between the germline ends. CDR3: CASSLDTRGIGEAFF. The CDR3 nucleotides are TGCGCCAGCAGCTTAGATACCCGGGGCATCGGTGAAGCTTTCTTT. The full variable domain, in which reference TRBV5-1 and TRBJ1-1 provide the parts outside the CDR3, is KAGVTQTPRYLIKTRGQQVTLSCSPISGHRSVSWYQQTPGQGLQFLFEYFSETQRNKGNFPGRFSGRQFSNSRSEMNVSTLELGDSALYLCASSLDTRGIGEAFFGQGTRLTVV.

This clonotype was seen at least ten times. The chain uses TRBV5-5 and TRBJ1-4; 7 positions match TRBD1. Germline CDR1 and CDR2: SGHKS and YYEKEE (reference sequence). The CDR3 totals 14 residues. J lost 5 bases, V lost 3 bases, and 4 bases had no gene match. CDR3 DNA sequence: TGTGCCAGCAGCTACCCGGACAGGAATGAAAAACTGTTTTTT. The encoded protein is CASSYPDRNEKLFF.

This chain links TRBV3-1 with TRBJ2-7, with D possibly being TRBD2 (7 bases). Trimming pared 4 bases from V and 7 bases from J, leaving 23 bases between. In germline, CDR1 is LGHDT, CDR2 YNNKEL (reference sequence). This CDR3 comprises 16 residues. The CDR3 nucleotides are TGTGCCAGCAGCCGCTCGAGAGGGGGGGCGCAGAGAGAGCAGTACTTC. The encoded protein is CASSRSRGGAQREQYF.

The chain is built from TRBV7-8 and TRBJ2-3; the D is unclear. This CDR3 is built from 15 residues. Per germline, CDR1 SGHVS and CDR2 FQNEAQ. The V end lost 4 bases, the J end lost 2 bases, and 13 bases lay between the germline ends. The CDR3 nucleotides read TGTGCCAGCAGCTCCACCGGGTCCCTCACAGATACGCAGTATTTT. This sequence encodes CASSSTGSLTDTQYF.

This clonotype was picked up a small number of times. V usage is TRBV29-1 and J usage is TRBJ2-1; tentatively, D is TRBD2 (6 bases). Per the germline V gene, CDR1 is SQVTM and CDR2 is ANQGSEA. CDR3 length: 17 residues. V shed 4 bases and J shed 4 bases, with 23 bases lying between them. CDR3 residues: CSVVPFDMGGAYNEQFF. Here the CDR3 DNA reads TGCAGCGTTGTTCCTTTCGATATGGGCGGGGCATACAATGAGCAGTTCTTC.

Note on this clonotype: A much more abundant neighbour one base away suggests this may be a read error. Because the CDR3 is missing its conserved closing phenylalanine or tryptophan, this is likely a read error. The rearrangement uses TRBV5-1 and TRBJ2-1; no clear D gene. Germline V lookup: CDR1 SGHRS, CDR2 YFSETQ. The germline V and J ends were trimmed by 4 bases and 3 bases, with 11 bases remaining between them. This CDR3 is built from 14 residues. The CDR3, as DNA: TGCGCCAGCAGCCTCCTGGCCCTCTACAATGAGCAGTTCTCC. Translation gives CASSLLALYNEQFS.

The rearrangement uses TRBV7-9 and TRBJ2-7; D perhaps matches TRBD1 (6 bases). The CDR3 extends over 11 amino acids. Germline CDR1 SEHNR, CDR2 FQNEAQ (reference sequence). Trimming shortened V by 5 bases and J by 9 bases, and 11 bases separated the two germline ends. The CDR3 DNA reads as TGTGCCAGCAGCCCGGGACAACCGCAGTACTTC. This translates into CASSPGQPQYF.

In nucleotides, the CDR3 is TGTGCCACCAGTGATCCCCACAGGGCAGATACGCAGTATTTT. Encoded protein: CATSDPHRADTQYF. V usage is TRBV24-1 and J usage is TRBJ2-3, with a weak D call TRBD1 (6 bases). V gave up 3 bases and J gave up 4 bases, with 10 bases separating them. This CDR3 is 14 amino acids long. Germline CDR1 reads KGHDR; CDR2 reads SFDVKD.

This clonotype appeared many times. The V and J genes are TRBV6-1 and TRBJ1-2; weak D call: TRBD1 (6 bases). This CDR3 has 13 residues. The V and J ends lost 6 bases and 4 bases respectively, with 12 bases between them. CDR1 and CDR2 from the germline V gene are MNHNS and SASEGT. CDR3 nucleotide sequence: TGTGCCAGCAGAGCCGGACAGTTCTATGGCTACACCTTC. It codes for CASRAGQFYGYTF.

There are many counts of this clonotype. The CDR3: CASSSGNRDMNTEAFF. In DNA, the CDR3 is TGTGCCAGCAGTTCAGGGAACAGGGACATGAACACTGAAGCTTTCTTT. V gene TRBV11-1 combines with J gene TRBJ1-1, with a possible D match to TRBD1 (6 bases). This CDR3 has 16 residues. V was trimmed by 6 bases and J by 0 bases, leaving 17 bases between them. Germline values: CDR1 SGHAT, CDR2 FQDESV (reference sequence).

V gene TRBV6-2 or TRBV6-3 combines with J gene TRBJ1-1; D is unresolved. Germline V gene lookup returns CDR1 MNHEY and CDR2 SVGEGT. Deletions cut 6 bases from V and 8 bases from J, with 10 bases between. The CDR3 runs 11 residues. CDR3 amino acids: CASSGGGEAFF. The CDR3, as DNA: TGTGCCAGCAGCGGAGGCGGCGAAGCTTTCTTT.